The present T cell receptor beta chain was sequenced within a study of spatial heterogeneity in lung cancer. Regarding time point: sample taken at primary tumor resection. Unsorted whole RNA samples from tumor, nontumor lung or frozen PBMC were sequenced. V was trimmed by 3 bases and J by 2 bases, leaving 20 bases between them. Germline values: CDR1 SGHDT, CDR2 YYEEEE. The CDR3 has 17 amino acids. TCRdb re-derived calls from the 5' RACE reads in MiXCR, one entry per CDR3 protein. The sample shows 50,000 to 65,000 distinct CDR3 sequences, 8.4% of them seen only once. This rearrangement joins TRBV5-6 to TRBJ1-1; D is unresolved. The receptor comes from a female donor with early-stage non-small cell lung cancer. Specimen: PBMCs, collected at surgery. CDR3 loop: CASSWGSLGVLNTEAFF. CDR3 nucleotide sequence: TGTGCCAGCAGCTGGGGTTCATTAGGTGTGTTAAACACTGAAGCTTTCTTT.